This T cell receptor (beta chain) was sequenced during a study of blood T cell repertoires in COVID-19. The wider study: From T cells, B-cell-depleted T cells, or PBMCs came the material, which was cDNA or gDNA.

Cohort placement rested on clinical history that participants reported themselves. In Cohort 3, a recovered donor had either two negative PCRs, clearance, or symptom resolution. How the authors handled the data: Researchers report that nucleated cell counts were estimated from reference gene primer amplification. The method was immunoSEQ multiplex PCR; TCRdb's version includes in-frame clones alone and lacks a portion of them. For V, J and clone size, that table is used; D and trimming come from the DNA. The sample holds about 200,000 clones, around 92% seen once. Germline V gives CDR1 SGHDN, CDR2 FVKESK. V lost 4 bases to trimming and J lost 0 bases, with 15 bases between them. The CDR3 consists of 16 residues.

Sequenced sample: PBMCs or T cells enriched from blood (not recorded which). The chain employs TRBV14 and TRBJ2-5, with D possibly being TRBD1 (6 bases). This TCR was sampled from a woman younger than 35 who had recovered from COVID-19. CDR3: CASSRWMGAYQETQYF. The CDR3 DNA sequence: TGTGCCAGCAGCCGTTGGATGGGGGCTTACCAAGAGACCCAGTACTTC.